This T cell receptor (beta chain) was sequenced for a study of T cell responses to AZD1222 COVID-19 vaccine. Study details: The study pooled second doses at about 4 or about 12 weeks. Study-level points and caveats: Donors were mostly white British, more females; clonal diversity possibly underestimated. Seropositive AZD1222 recipients at baseline numbered only five or six. Targeting of unmutated variant regions was reportedly seen in nearly half of spike-specific TCRs.

The ends were cut back, 5 bases at V and 1 base at J, with 11 bases in the middle. The CDR3 is 14 residues long. The germline V gene encodes CDR1 SEHNR and CDR2 FQNEAQ (reference sequence). Assay used: immunoSEQ multiplex PCR; TCRdb lists only in-frame clones, some missing. Here the sample spans under 110,000 clones, about 86% being singletons. This clone has a single count. Its matching antigen is unknown. The source material was peripheral blood, sampled on day 0 of AZD1222 vaccination. The genes are TRBV7-9 and TRBJ1-1; no reliable D call. The sequence derives from an adult in good health. The CDR3 sequence: CASSPTVQNTEAFF. The CDR3 DNA follows: TGTGCCAGCAGCCCCACCGTGCAGAACACTGAAGCTTTCTTT.